This T cell receptor beta chain was captured in a study of shared clonotypes between healthy human individuals. Overall study context: Two women and a few men aged 18 to 49 served as donors.

Per the authors' pipeline: Quality scores were absent from the junction-only immunoSEQ sequences, so filtering differed. Profiled with immunoSEQ multiplex PCR; TCRdb holds only in-frame clones, not every one. The V and J calls and clone size come from that table; D and trimming were worked out from the DNA. The data contain hundreds of thousands of clones, approximately 77% of them singletons. The CDR3 loop spans 13 amino acids. Germline V gives CDR1 LGHNA, CDR2 YNFKEQ. The germline V and J ends were trimmed by 0 bases and 10 bases, with 10 bases remaining between them. The sample taken for sequencing was PBMCs. This chain links TRBV4-2 with TRBJ2-1, with D perhaps TRBD1 (5 bases). The sequence was obtained from a woman aged 40-49 years in good health. Some clones in this sample may be carry-over from other donors' samples. CDR3 in amino acids: CASSQDRVGEQFF. In DNA, the CDR3 is TGTGCCAGCAGCCAAGACAGGGTTGGGGAGCAGTTCTTC.